This T cell receptor (beta chain) appears in the sequencing data of a study of blood T cell repertoires in COVID-19. Study details: Some COVID-19 samples were acute and others convalescent; all came from the United States, Italy and Spain. From T cells, B-cell-depleted T cells, or PBMCs came the material, which was cDNA or gDNA.

This CDR3 has 12 residues. Germline assignment: CDR1 SGHNT and CDR2 YYREEE (reference sequence). The V end lost 3 bases, the J end lost 6 bases, and 4 bases lay between the germline ends. Authors' analysis steps: Estimation of nucleated cell counts was performed using reference gene primer amplification. Produced via immunoSEQ multiplex PCR; TCRdb's table is partial and in-frame only. V and J calls and clone size are copied from that table; D and trimming were computed from the DNA. The data hold under 40,000 clones, with roughly 91% observed a single time. Material for sequencing was peripheral blood. The rearrangement links TRBV5-4 to TRBJ1-6, with D unresolved. The receptor was derived from a man aged 55 to 70 with active COVID-19. DNA of the CDR3: TGTGCCAGCAGCTCCATTAATTCACCCCTCCACTTT. As protein: CASSSINSPLHF.